These T cell receptor beta chains were read from a single sample in a study of blood T cell repertoires in COVID-19. Assay: immunoSEQ multiplex PCR; the TCRdb copy retains only in-frame clones and omits some. The table has around 70,000 clones, 82% seen once; the top ten hold approximately 6.6%. Sequencing was performed on peripheral blood. The receptors derive from a man in his 60s with acute or convalescent COVID-19. The CDR3 runs from the conserved cysteine through the conserved F or W. D genes are given only for firm matches. Clone size is given for some rows only: seen once, a few or many times, or a class if the clone is expanded.

D	size	V	J	DNA	CDR3
NA	NA	TRBV5-4	TRBJ2-3	TGTGCCAGCAGCTTGACGAGTGCCACAGATACGCAGTATTTT	CASSLTSATDTQYF
TRBD1	NA	TRBV5-1	TRBJ1-3	TGCGCCAGCAGCTTAGGACAGGATGGAAACACCATATATTTT	CASSLGQDGNTIYF
TRBD2	few	TRBV4-3	TRBJ2-1	TGCGCCAGCAGCCAAGAACCGGGACTAGCGGGGGGGCCTTCCTACAATGAGCAGTTCTTC	CASSQEPGLAGGPSYNEQFF
TRBD1	NA	TRBV15	TRBJ2-7	TGTGCCACCAGCAGAGGGGGACAGGGAGTTAGCGAGCAGTACTTC	CATSRGGQGVSEQYF
TRBD1	few	TRBV7-2	TRBJ1-1	TGTGCCAGCAGCCTTTCCAGGGGGCTTCTGGGCACTGAAGCTTTCTTT	CASSLSRGLLGTEAFF
TRBD1	NA	TRBV2	TRBJ1-4	TGTGCCAGCAGCCAGGACAGGGACGAAAAACTGTTTTTT	CASSQDRDEKLFF
NA	NA	TRBV11-2	TRBJ2-7	TGTGCCAGCAGCCGGGCGGGTGGCTACGAGCAGTACTTC	CASSRAGGYEQYF
TRBD1	NA	TRBV10-2	TRBJ1-3	TGCGCCAGCAGTCCTGGGACAGCTGGAAACACCATATATTTT	CASSPGTAGNTIYF
TRBD2	NA	TRBV6-5	TRBJ2-5	TGTGCCAGCAGCCCGGGGGGGCCGGAGACCCAGTACTTC	CASSPGGPETQYF
NA	NA	TRBV7-2	TRBJ1-5	TGTGCCAGCAGCTTAGTAGGGGGCAATCAGCCCCAGCATTTT	CASSLVGGNQPQHF
NA	NA	TRBV30	TRBJ1-6	TGTGCCTGGAGTGTCGGGGTTAAGGATTCACCCCTCCACTTT	CAWSVGVKDSPLHF
NA	NA	TRBV29-1	TRBJ1-4	TGCAGCGTTCGGACACCCCTCCAATCGGAAAAACTGTTTTTT	CSVRTPLQSEKLFF
NA	NA	TRBV6-5	TRBJ1-5	TGTGCCAGCGCACACAATAGCAATCAGCCCCAGCATTTT	CASAHNSNQPQHF
NA	NA	TRBV19	TRBJ1-1	TGTGCCAGTAGTGAGGCGCTGAACACTGAAGCTTTCTTT	CASSEALNTEAFF
TRBD2	NA	TRBV3-1/TRBV3-2	TRBJ2-3	TGTGCCAGCAGCCCGGGGATAGCGGGGGGATTCGGATCGCAGTATTTT	CASSPGIAGGFGSQYF
NA	NA	TRBV19	TRBJ1-2	TGTGCCAGTAGTGATATCAGGGGAGGGACTAACTATGGCTACACCTTC	CASSDIRGGTNYGYTF
NA	NA	TRBV7-2	TRBJ1-2	TGTGCCAGCAGCTCCCTCGCGGGCGGCTATGGCTACACCTTC	CASSSLAGGYGYTF
TRBD1	NA	TRBV9	TRBJ2-6	TGTGCCAGCAGTCGCCAGGGGGCGCCTGGGGCCAACGTCCTGACTTTC	CASSRQGAPGANVLTF
NA	NA	TRBV7-9	TRBJ2-1	TGTGCCAGCAGCTTGGGCAGTCAGGCTAAGAATGAGCAGTTCTTC	CASSLGSQAKNEQFF
NA	NA	TRBV5-1	TRBJ1-1	TGCGCCAGCAGCGCTATAGGGGGCACTGAAGCTTTCTTT	CASSAIGGTEAFF
TRBD1	few	TRBV2	TRBJ1-1	TGTGCCAGCAGGGCGACAGGGGAGAACACTGAAGCTTTCTTT	CASRATGENTEAFF
TRBD2	NA	TRBV5-1	TRBJ2-1	TGCGCCAGCAGCTTGAGAATAGCGGGGGGCTTATACAATGAGCAGTTCTTC	CASSLRIAGGLYNEQFF
NA	NA	TRBV11-3	TRBJ2-3	TGTGCCAGCAGCTCTCGGGGGTATACGCAGTATTTT	CASSSRGYTQYF
NA	NA	TRBV30	TRBJ1-1	TGTGCCTGGAGTGGCGGGAGACTGAACACTGAAGCTTTCTTT	CAWSGGRLNTEAFF
NA	NA	TRBV19	TRBJ1-1	TGTGCCAGTAGAGGGGCCGGTGGGACTGAAGCTTTCTTT	CASRGAGGTEAFF
TRBD1	NA	TRBV10-2	TRBJ2-3	TGCGCCAGCTCCCGGACAGGTTTAGATACGCAGTATTTT	CASSRTGLDTQYF
NA	NA	TRBV6-5	TRBJ1-5	TGTGCCAGCAGTTCACCCCGGGAGATCAATCAGCCCCAGCATTTT	CASSSPREINQPQHF
NA	NA	TRBV18	TRBJ1-2	TGTGCCAGCTCACCACCGGGCACTAACTATGGCTACACCTTC	CASSPPGTNYGYTF
TRBD1	NA	TRBV18	TRBJ1-5	TGTGCCAGCTCACTAACAAACAGGGGAACATGGCAGCCCCAGCATTTT	CASSLTNRGTWQPQHF
NA	NA	TRBV25-1	TRBJ1-2	TGTGCCAGCAGTGAAGGGGGCCGGAACTATGGCTACACCTTC	CASSEGGRNYGYTF
NA	NA	TRBV20-1	TRBJ2-5	TGCAGTGCTAGTGGCGCGATGCGGGGCCTGGAGACCCAGTACTTC	CSASGAMRGLETQYF
TRBD1	NA	TRBV4-3	TRBJ1-2	TGCGCCAGCAGCCAGATAATTACAGGGGGGTATGGCTACACCTTC	CASSQIITGGYGYTF
NA	NA	TRBV24-1	TRBJ2-5	TGTGCCACCAGTTCCACCCGGAGGGGGGGACAAGAGACCCAGTACTTC	CATSSTRRGGQETQYF
TRBD1	few	TRBV4-1	TRBJ2-6	TGCGCCAGCAGCCAGCCCTCGGCCCTGACAGGGGGCTTACCTGGGGCCAACGTCCTGACTTTC	CASSQPSALTGGLPGANVLTF
NA	few	TRBV19	TRBJ2-5	TGTGCCAGTAGGGAAAGAGGACTCCAGCCCCAGTACTTC	CASRERGLQPQYF
NA	NA	TRBV12-3/TRBV12-4	TRBJ1-1	TGTGCCAGCAGTACAACCCTTAACACTGAAGCTTTCTTT	CASSTTLNTEAFF
NA	NA	TRBV6-5	TRBJ1-2	TGTGCCAGCAGCCCAGAATCCTACTATGGCTACACCTTC	CASSPESYYGYTF
NA	NA	TRBV27	TRBJ1-2	TGTGCCAGCAGTTTATCGCGTCTGGGCCGCTATGGCTACACCTTC	CASSLSRLGRYGYTF
NA	NA	TRBV3-1/TRBV3-2	TRBJ2-2	TGTGCCAGCAGCCAAGTCAGGGGAACCGGGGAGCTGTTTTTT	CASSQVRGTGELFF
NA	few	TRBV7-2	TRBJ2-7	TGTGCCAGCAGCTTATTTGGCCCCAGCTCCTACGAGCAGTACTTC	CASSLFGPSSYEQYF
NA	NA	TRBV5-5	TRBJ2-6	TGTGCCAGCATCCGAGCTCCTTCTGGGGCCAACGTCCTGACTTTC	CASIRAPSGANVLTF
NA	few	TRBV20-1	TRBJ1-2	TGCAGTGCTAGGTCCGGGAACGGCTACACCTTC	CSARSGNGYTF
NA	NA	TRBV5-4	TRBJ1-1	TGTGCCAGCAGCTTGGGGTCCGGGGGCACTGAAGCTTTCTTT	CASSLGSGGTEAFF
TRBD1	NA	TRBV4-3	TRBJ1-2	TGCGCCAGCAGCCAAGATTTCAGGGGGCATAACTATGGCTACACCTTC	CASSQDFRGHNYGYTF
NA	NA	TRBV7-9	TRBJ1-3	TGTGCCAGCAGCTTATCGGTTACCTTCTCTGGAAACACCATATATTTT	CASSLSVTFSGNTIYF
NA	few	TRBV6-2/TRBV6-3	TRBJ1-2	TGTGCCAGCAGTTATTTCGAACAGGGATTTGGCGGCTACACCTTC	CASSYFEQGFGGYTF